The next 7 T cell receptor beta chains were all read from a single sample in a study of vaccination effects on CD4 cells after COVID-19. Generated by immunoSEQ multiplex PCR, the TCRdb table keeps only in-frame clones and is missing some. The data hold approximately 16,000 clones, with 70% observed a single time. For these TCRs, the target antigens are not known. Antigen-specific CD4+ T cells were expanded with viral peptide pools in the ViraFEST assay before sequencing. Subsequent to roughly 9 days of culture, CD4+ T cells were isolated. Two-dose BNT162b2 or mRNA-1273 vaccination was given to participants. The sequencing here drew on CD4+ T cells from PBMCs cultured with SARS-CoV-2 spike peptides, taken after COVID-19 vaccination. All receptors derive from a human donor who received a COVID-19 vaccine.

This chain joins TRBV7-2 and TRBJ2-4; D remains unclear. The CDR3 length is 13 residues. Germline V gene sequence: CDR1 SGHTA, CDR2 FQGNSA. Trimming removed 2 bases at V and 8 bases at J, with 10 bases between. CDR3 sequence reads: CASSLQFQHIQYF. The DNA of the CDR3 is TGTGCCAGCAGCTTACAGTTTCAGCACATTCAGTACTTC.

This sequence joins TRBV10-3 and TRBJ1-1; 7 positions agree with TRBD1. CDR1 is ENHRY, CDR2 SYGVKD, per germline. This CDR3 comprises 17 residues. J was trimmed by 3 bases and V by 3 bases; bases with no gene match: 13. CDR3 residues: CAISEGRGFETDTEAFF. CDR3 nucleotide sequence: TGTGCCATCAGTGAAGGCAGGGGGTTTGAGACGGACACTGAAGCTTTCTTT.

The chain is built from TRBV29-1 and TRBJ2-7; no clear D. The germline V gene encodes CDR1 SQVTM and CDR2 ANQGSEA. This CDR3 comprises 10 residues. Trimming took 4 bases from V and 7 from J, leaving 8 bases between them. The CDR3 here is CSVGGREQYF. As DNA, the CDR3 is TGCAGCGTTGGTGGCCGGGAGCAGTACTTC.

This chain's CDR3 is CASSLIDLLAAGELFF. The CDR3 DNA follows: TGTGCCAGCAGCTTGATCGACCTACTAGCCGCCGGGGAGCTGTTTTTT. The J gene is TRBJ2-2, the V gene TRBV7-9, with a possible D match to TRBD2 (6 bases). Trimming took off 3 bases at V and 6 bases at J, with 17 bases between the two ends. Per the germline V gene, CDR1 is SEHNR and CDR2 is FQNEAQ (reference sequence). The CDR3 runs 16 residues. Full variable domain (remainder filled in from reference TRBV7-9 and TRBJ2-2): DTGVSQNPRHKITKRGQNVTFRCDPISEHNRLYWYRQTLGQGPEFLTYFQNEAQLEKSRLLSDRFSAERPKGSFSTLEIQRTEQGDSAMYLCASSLIDLLAAGELFFGEGSRLTVL.

This clone appeared once. The V gene is TRBV7-9, the J gene TRBJ2-2; 9 bases map to TRBD2. CDR3 length: 16 residues. Germline V CDR1 and CDR2: SEHNR, FQNEAQ (reference sequence). J was trimmed by 5 bases and V by 8 bases; bases with no gene match: 12. The CDR3 DNA reads TGTGCCAGCGAGGGCGGGGGGGCCAGGAGAACCGGGGAGCTGTTTTTT. Translation gives CASEGGGARRTGELFF.

The rearrangement links TRBV20-1 to TRBJ1-1, with a possible D match to TRBD1 (5 bases). Trimming took 6 bases from V and 5 from J, leaving 10 bases between them. This CDR3 is 11 amino acids long. Germline assignment: CDR1 DFQATT and CDR2 SNEGSKA (reference sequence). CDR3 sequence reads: CSAGGPTEAFF. The DNA for the CDR3 is TGCAGTGCCGGGGGTCCTACTGAAGCTTTCTTT.

This clone was recorded only once. The chain is built from TRBV3-1 (or the pseudogene TRBV3-2) and TRBJ2-1, with 13 bases lining up with TRBD2. Germline CDR1 reads LGHDT; CDR2 reads YNNKEL (reference sequence). This CDR3 comprises 19 residues. V dropped 2 bases and J dropped 7; count of bases not matched to a gene: 14. The CDR3 DNA sequence: TGTGCCAGCAGCCAAAACCCTCTCGCTACTAGCGGGAGGGGGAATGAGCAGTTCTTC. Encoded protein: CASSQNPLATSGRGNEQFF.